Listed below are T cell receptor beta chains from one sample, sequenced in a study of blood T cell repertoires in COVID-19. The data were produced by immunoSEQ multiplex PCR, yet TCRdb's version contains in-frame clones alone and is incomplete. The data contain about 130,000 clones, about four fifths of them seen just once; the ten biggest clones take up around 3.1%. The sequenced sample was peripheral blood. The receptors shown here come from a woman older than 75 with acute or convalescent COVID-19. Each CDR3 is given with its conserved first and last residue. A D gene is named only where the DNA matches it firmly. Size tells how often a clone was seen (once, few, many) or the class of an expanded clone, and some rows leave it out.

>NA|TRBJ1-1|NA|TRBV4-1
CASSQARNTEAFF
TGCGCCAGCAGCCAAGCGAGGAACACTGAAGCTTTCTTT
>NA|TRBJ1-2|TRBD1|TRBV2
CASRQGISNYGYTF
TGTGCCAGTAGACAGGGGATCTCTAACTATGGCTACACCTTC
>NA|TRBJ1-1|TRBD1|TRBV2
CASSDGTGNTEAFF
TGTGCCAGCAGCGATGGGACAGGCAACACTGAAGCTTTCTTT
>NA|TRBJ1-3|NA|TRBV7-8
CASSLEQARNTIYF
TGTGCCAGCAGCTTAGAACAGGCCAGAAACACCATATATTTT
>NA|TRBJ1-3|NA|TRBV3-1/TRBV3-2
CASSLPGAKALYF
TGTGCCAGCAGCCTCCCGGGTGCTAAGGCCTTATATTTT
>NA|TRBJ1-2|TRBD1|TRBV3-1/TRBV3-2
CASSLGQGANGYTF
TGTGCCAGCAGCCTAGGACAGGGGGCGAACGGCTACACCTTC
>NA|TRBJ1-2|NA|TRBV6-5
CASRPNGGAGYGYTF
TGTGCCAGCAGACCAAACGGGGGGGCCGGTTATGGCTACACCTTC
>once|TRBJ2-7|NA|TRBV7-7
CASSQLLGDNKDHEQYF
TGTGCCAGCAGCCAATTACTAGGGGACAATAAAGACCACGAGCAGTACTTC
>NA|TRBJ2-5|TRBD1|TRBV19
CASRTGNQETQYF
TGTGCCAGTAGGACAGGGAACCAAGAGACCCAGTACTTC
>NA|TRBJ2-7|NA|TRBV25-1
CASSDPSGSYEQYF
TGTGCCAGCAGTGATCCTTCCGGCTCCTACGAGCAGTACTTC
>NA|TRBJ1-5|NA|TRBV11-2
CASSLAQAQPQHF
TGTGCCAGCAGCTTAGCACAGGCCCAGCCCCAGCATTTT
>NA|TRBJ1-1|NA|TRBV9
CASSVAGNTEAFF
TGTGCCAGCAGCGTAGCAGGGAACACTGAAGCTTTCTTT
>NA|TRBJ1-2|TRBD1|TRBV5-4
CASSPTGGLSNYGYTF
TGTGCCAGCAGTCCGACAGGGGGACTTAGTAACTATGGCTACACCTTC
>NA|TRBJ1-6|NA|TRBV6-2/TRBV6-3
CASSGGQGFNSPLHF
TGTGCCAGCAGTGGCGGGCAGGGGTTCAATTCACCCCTCCACTTT
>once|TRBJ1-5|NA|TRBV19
CASSIDGGSNQPQHF
TGTGCCAGTAGTATAGACGGGGGTAGCAATCAGCCCCAGCATTTT
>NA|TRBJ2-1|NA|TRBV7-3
CASSSISGSYNEQFF
TGTGCCAGCAGCTCAATCAGTGGCTCCTACAATGAGCAGTTCTTC
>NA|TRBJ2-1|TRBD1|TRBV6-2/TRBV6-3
CASSYFGGQGSNEQFF
TGTGCCAGCAGTTACTTCGGGGGACAGGGGAGCAATGAGCAGTTCTTC
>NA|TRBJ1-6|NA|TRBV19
CATRSGSSYNSPLHF
TGTGCCACCCGATCCGGGAGCTCCTATAATTCACCCCTCCACTTT
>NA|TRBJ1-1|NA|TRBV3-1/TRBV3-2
CASSPLQTGMNTEAFF
TGTGCCAGCAGCCCGCTCCAGACAGGTATGAACACTGAAGCTTTCTTT
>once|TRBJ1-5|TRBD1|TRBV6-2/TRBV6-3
CASSFRQGRQPQHF
TGTGCCAGCAGTTTCCGACAGGGACGTCAGCCCCAGCATTTT
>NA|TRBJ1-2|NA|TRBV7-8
CASRGPEANYGYTF
TGTGCCAGCCGCGGCCCCGAGGCTAACTATGGCTACACCTTC
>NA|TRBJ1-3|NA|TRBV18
CASSSGGRNTIYF
TGTGCCAGCTCATCCGGGGGAAGAAACACCATATATTTT
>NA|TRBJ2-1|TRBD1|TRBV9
CASRAGTGTGTNEQFF
TGTGCCAGCAGAGCCGGGACAGGGACCGGGACGAATGAGCAGTTCTTC
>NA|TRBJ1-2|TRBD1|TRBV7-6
CASSPTYRGRSNYGYTF
TGTGCCAGCAGCCCCACCTACAGGGGGCGAAGTAACTATGGCTACACCTTC
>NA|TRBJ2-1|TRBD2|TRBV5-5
CASSPLGGYNEQFF
TGTGCCAGCAGCCCTTTGGGGGGGTACAATGAGCAGTTCTTC
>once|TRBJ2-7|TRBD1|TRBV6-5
CASSFQGQSYEQYF
TGTGCCAGCAGTTTTCAGGGACAGTCCTACGAGCAGTACTTC
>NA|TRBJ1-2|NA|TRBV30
CAWSDGGGYGYTF
TGTGCCTGGTCAGACGGCGGCGGCTATGGCTACACCTTC
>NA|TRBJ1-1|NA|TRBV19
CASSITGNTEAFF
TGTGCCAGTTCAATAACAGGTAACACTGAAGCTTTCTTT
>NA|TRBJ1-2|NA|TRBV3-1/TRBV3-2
CASSYRTASLGYGYTF
TGTGCCAGCAGCTATAGGACAGCGTCCCTTGGCTATGGCTACACCTTC
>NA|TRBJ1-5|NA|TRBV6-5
CASTGQQGVQPQHF
TGTGCCAGCACAGGACAGCAGGGAGTTCAGCCCCAGCATTTT
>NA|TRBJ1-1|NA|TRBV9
CASSAPAGARTEAFF
TGTGCCAGCAGCGCGCCGGCAGGGGCGCGCACTGAAGCTTTCTTT
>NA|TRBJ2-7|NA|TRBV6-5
CASSWPGTSLYEQYF
TGTGCCAGCAGTTGGCCCGGGACAAGTTTATACGAGCAGTACTTC
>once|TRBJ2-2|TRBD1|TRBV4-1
CASSWDSLANTGELFF
TGCGCCAGCTCCTGGGACAGCCTCGCGAACACCGGGGAGCTGTTTTTT
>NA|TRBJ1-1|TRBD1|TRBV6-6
CASSYPDRGAAEAFF
TGTGCCAGCAGTTACCCCGACAGGGGGGCCGCTGAAGCTTTCTTT
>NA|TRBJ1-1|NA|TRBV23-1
CARGWASEAFF
TGCGCCAGAGGCTGGGCATCTGAAGCTTTCTTT
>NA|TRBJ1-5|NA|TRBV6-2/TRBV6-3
CASSYKTRVYRPQHF
TGTGCCAGCAGTTACAAGACACGAGTGTACAGGCCCCAGCATTTT
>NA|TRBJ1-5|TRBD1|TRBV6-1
CASSEALQGATRQPQHF
TGTGCCAGCAGTGAAGCCCTACAGGGGGCCACGAGACAGCCCCAGCATTTT
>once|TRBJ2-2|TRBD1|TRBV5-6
CASSFSKGAAEWELFF
TGTGCCAGCAGCTTTAGTAAGGGGGCCGCTGAGTGGGAGCTGTTTTTT
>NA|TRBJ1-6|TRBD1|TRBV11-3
CASSLRDRGLGSPLHF
TGTGCCAGCAGCCTCCGGGACAGGGGGCTAGGTTCACCCCTCCACTTT
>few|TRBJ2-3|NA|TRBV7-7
CASSYGGATDTQYF
TGTGCCAGCAGCTACGGCGGGGCCACAGATACGCAGTATTTT
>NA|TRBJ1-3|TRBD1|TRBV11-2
CASSPRQGATGNTIYF
TGTGCCAGCAGCCCTCGACAGGGGGCGACGGGAAACACCATATATTTT
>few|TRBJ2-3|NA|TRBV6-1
CASSEGSHSSTDTQYF
TGTGCCAGCAGTGAAGGAAGCCACTCTAGCACAGATACGCAGTATTTT
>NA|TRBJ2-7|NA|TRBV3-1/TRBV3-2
CASSQEVQGYEQYF
TGTGCCAGCAGCCAAGAGGTCCAGGGCTACGAGCAGTACTTC
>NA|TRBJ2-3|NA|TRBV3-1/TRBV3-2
CASSRAGSTDTQYF
TGTGCCAGCAGCCGGGCGGGGTCGACAGATACGCAGTATTTT
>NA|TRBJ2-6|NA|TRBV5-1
CASSFKQGQISGANVLTF
TGCGCCAGCAGCTTCAAGCAGGGGCAAATCTCTGGGGCCAACGTCCTGACTTTC
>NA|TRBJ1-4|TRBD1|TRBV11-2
CASRSTQGASNEKLFF
TGTGCCAGCAGGTCTACCCAGGGGGCCTCTAATGAAAAACTGTTTTTT